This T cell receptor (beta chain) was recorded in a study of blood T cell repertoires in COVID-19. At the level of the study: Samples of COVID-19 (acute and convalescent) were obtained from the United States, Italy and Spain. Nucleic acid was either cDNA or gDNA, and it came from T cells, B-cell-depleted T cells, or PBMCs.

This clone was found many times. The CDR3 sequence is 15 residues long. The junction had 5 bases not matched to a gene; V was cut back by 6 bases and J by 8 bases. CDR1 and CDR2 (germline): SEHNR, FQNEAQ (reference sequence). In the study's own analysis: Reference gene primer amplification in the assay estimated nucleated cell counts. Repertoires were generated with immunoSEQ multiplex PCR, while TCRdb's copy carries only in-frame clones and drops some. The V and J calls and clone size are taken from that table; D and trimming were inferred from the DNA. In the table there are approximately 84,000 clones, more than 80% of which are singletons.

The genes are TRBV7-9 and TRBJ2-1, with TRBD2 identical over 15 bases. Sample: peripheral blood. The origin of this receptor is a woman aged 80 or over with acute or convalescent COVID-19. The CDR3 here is CASREGLAGGDEQFF. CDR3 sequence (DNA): TGTGCCAGCAGGGAGGGACTAGCGGGAGGAGATGAGCAGTTCTTC.